Many counts were recorded for the clone carrying this T cell receptor beta chain. This sample is drawn from a study of low-dose radiotherapy and immunotherapy resistance in tumors. Study background: A total of 13 Gy over 26 weeks was given to Cohort 2 as 1 Gy per fraction every two weeks. Intravenous ipilimumab 1 mg/kg every six weeks was given with nivolumab 240 mg every two weeks. Cyclophosphamide infusions of 200 mg/m2 came every two weeks, one day before radiation-immunotherapy.

V was pared by 6 bases and J by 2 bases, with 20 bases between. CDR3 length: 17 residues. Germline CDR1 MNHEY, CDR2 SVGAGI. Primers used for first-strand cDNA, a TRAV- and TRBV-specific set, covered both alpha and beta chains. A roughly 19-cycle PCR with a constant-region primer and V-primer adapter amplified TCRs. TCRdb re-called the reads through MiXCR, storing one row per CDR3 protein. The table has about 60,000 distinct CDR3 sequences, under 30% seen once. Time point indicated: after trial treatment. Treatment given: LDRT plus nivolumab, ipilimumab, low-dose cyclophosphamide and aspirin (RACIN trial). Donors received nivolumab, ipilimumab, aspirin, low-dose cyclophosphamide and low-dose radiotherapy.

The chain links TRBV6-5 to TRBJ2-1, with D perhaps matching TRBD1 or TRBD2 (5 bases each). This receptor was identified in a male donor with prostate cancer. Material: PBMCs, obtained after low-dose radiotherapy plus immunotherapy. The CDR3 region is CASSHLFGGVTYNEQFF. As DNA, the CDR3 is TGTGCCAGCAGCCACCTTTTTGGGGGAGTTACCTACAATGAGCAGTTCTTC.